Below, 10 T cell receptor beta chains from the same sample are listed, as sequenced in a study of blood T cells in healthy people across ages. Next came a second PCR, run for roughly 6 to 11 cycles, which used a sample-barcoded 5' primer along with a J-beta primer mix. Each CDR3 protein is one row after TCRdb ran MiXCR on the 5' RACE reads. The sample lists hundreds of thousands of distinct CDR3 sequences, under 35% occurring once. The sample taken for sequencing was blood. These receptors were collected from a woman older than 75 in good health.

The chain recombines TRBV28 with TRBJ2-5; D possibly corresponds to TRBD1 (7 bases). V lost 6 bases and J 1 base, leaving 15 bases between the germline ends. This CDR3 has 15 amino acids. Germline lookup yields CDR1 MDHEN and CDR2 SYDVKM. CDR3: CASRLNQGGQETQYF. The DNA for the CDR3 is TGTGCCAGCAGGCTGAACCAGGGGGGCCAAGAGACCCAGTACTTC.

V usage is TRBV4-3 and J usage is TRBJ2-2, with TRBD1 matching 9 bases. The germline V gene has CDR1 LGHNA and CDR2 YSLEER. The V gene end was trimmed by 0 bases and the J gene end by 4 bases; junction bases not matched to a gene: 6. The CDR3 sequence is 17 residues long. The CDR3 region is CASSQDRDRGGTGELFF. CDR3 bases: TGCGCCAGCAGCCAAGATCGAGACAGGGGGGGCACCGGGGAGCTGTTTTTT.

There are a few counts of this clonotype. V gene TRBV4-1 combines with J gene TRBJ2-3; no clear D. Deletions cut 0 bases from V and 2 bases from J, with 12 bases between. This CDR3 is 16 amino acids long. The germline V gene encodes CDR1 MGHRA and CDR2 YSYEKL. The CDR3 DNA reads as TGCGCCAGCAGCCAAGATCCGGGTGGGAACACAGATACGCAGTATTTT. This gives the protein CASSQDPGGNTDTQYF.

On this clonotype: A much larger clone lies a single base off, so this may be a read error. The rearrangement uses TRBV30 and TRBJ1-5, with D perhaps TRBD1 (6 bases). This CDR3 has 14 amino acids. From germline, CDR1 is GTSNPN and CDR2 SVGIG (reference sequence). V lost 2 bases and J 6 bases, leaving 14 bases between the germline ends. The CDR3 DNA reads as TGTGCCTGGAGTCTAATGGGGGGCGGTCAGCCCCAGCATTTT. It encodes CAWSLMGGGQPQHF.

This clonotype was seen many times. CDR3 coding DNA: TGTGCCAGCAGGGAGGGGAACAACTATGGCTACACCTTC. Translation: CASREGNNYGYTF. The J gene is TRBJ1-2, the V gene TRBV7-9; TRBD1 might be the D (5 bases). Trimming stripped 6 bases from V and 2 bases from J, with 10 bases between. This CDR3 has 13 residues. Germline assignment: CDR1 SEHNR and CDR2 FQNEAQ (reference sequence).

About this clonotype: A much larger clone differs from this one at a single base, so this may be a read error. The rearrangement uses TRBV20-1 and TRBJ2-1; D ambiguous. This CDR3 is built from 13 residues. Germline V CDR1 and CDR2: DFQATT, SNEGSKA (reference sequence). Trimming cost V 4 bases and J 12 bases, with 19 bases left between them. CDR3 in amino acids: CSANKDPLVGQFF. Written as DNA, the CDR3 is TGCAGTGCTAACAAGGACCCCCTTGTGGGGCAGTTCTTC.

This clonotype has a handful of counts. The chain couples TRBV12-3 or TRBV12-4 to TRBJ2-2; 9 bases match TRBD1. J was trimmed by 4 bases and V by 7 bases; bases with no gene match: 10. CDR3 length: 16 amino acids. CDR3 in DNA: TGTGCCAGCACCCTATCGGGACAGGGCGCCACCGGGGAGCTGTTTTTT. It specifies CASTLSGQGATGELFF.

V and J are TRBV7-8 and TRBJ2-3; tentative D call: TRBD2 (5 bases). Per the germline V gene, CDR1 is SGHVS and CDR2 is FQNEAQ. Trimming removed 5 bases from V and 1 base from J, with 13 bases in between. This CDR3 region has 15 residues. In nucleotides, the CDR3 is TGTGCCAGCAGCCCTACGGAGAGGGGCACAGATACGCAGTATTTT. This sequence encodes CASSPTERGTDTQYF.

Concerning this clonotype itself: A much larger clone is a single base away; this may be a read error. CDR3: CASSFVKGFGANEQYF. The DNA for the CDR3 is TGTGCCAGCAGCTTCGTGAAGGGGTTTGGGGCTAATGAGCAGTACTTC. The chain links TRBV5-6 to TRBJ2-5, with D perhaps TRBD1 (5 bases). The CDR3 sequence is 16 residues long. Germline CDR1 reads SGHDT; CDR2 reads YYEEEE. V was clipped by 2 bases and J by 11 bases, with 25 bases between them.

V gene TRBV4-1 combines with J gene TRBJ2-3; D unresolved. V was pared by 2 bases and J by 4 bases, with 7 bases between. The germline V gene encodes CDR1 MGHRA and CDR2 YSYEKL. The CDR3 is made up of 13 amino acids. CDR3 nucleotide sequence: TGCGCCAGCAGCCAACCGGCCTCAGATACGCAGTATTTT. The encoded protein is CASSQPASDTQYF.